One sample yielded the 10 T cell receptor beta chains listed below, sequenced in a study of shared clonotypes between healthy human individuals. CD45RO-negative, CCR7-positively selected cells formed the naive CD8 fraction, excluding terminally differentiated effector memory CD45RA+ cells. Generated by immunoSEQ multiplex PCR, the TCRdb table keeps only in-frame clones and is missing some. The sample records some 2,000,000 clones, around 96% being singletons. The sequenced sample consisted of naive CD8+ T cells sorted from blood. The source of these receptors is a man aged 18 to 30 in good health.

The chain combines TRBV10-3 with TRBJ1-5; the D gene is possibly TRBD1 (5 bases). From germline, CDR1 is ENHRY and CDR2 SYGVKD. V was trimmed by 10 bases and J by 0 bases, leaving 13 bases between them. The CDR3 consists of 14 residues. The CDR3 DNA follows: TGTGCCACCCGCGAGGGGTATAGCAATCAGCCCCAGCATTTT. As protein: CATREGYSNQPQHF.

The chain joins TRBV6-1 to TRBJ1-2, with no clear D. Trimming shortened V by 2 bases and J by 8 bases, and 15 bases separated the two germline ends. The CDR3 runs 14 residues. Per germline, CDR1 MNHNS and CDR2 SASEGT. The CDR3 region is CASSELILAEGYTF. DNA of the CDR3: TGTGCCAGCAGTGAATTGATATTGGCAGAAGGCTACACCTTC.

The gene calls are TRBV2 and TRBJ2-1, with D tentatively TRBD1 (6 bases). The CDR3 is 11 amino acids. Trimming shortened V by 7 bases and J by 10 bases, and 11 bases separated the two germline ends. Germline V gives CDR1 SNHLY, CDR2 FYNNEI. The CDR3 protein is CASKDSGEQFF. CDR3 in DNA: TGTGCCAGCAAGGACAGTGGAGAGCAGTTCTTC.

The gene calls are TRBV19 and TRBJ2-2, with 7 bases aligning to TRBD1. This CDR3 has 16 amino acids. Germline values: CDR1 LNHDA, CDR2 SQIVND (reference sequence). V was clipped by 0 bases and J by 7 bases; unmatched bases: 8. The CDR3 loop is CASSIEEIGGDGELFF. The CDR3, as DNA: TGTGCCAGTAGTATAGAGGAAATAGGGGGCGACGGGGAGCTGTTTTTT. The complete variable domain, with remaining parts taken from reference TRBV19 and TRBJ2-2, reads DGGITQSPKYLFRKEGQNVTLSCEQNLNHDAMYWYRQDPGQGLRLIYYSQIVNDFQKGDIAEGYSVSREKKESFPLTVTSAQKNPTAFYLCASSIEEIGGDGELFFGEGSRLTVL.

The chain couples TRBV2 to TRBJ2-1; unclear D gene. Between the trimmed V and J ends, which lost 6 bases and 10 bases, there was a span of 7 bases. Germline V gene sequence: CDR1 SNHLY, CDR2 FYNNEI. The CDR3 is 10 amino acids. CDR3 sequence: CASRISEQFF. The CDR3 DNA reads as TGTGCCAGCAGGATCTCCGAGCAGTTCTTC. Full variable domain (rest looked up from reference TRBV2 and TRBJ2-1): EPEVTQTPSHQVTQMGQEVILRCVPISNHLYFYWYRQILGQKVEFLVSFYNNEISEKSEIFDDQFSVERPDGSNFTLKIRSTKLEDSAMYFCASRISEQFFGPGTRLTVL.

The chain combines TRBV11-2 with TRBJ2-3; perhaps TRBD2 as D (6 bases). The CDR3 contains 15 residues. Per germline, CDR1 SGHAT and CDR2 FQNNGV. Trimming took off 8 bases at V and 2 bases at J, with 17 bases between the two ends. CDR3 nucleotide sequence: TGTGCCAGCGGAGGACTATATCAGATCACAGATACGCAGTATTTT. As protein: CASGGLYQITDTQYF.

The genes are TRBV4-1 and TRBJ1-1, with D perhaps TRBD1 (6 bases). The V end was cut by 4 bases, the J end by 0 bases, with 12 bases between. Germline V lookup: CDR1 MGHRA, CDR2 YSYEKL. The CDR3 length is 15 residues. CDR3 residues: CASSPTGLMNTEAFF. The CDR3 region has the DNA TGCGCCAGCAGCCCGACAGGTCTAATGAACACTGAAGCTTTCTTT.

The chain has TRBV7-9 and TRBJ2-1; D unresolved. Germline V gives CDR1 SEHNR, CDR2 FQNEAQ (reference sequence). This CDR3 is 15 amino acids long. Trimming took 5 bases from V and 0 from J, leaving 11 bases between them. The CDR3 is CASSTDDNSYNEQFF. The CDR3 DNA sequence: TGTGCCAGCAGCACCGACGACAACTCCTACAATGAGCAGTTCTTC. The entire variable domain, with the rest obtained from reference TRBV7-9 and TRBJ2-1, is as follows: DTGVSQNPRHKITKRGQNVTFRCDPISEHNRLYWYRQTLGQGPEFLTYFQNEAQLEKSRLLSDRFSAERPKGSFSTLEIQRTEQGDSAMYLCASSTDDNSYNEQFFGPGTRLTVL.

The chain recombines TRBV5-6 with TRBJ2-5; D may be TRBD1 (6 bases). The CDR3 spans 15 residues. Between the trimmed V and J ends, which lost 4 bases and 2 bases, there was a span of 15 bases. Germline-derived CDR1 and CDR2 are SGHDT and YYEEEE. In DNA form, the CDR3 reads TGTGCCAGCAGCGAACAACTAACAGGGCAAGAGACCCAGTACTTC. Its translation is CASSEQLTGQETQYF. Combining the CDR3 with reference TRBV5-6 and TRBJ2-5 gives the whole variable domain DAGVTQSPTHLIKTRGQQVTLRCSPKSGHDTVSWYQQALGQGPQFIFQYYEEEERQRGNFPDRFSGHQFPNYSSELNVNALLLGDSALYLCASSEQLTGQETQYFGPGTRLLVL.

The CDR3 is CASSERGTHTGELFF. The CDR3 region has the DNA TGTGCCAGCAGTGAAAGGGGGACCCACACCGGGGAGCTGTTTTTT. The chain employs TRBV2 and TRBJ2-2; D might be TRBD1 (6 bases). CDR3 length: 15 residues. Germline values: CDR1 SNHLY, CDR2 FYNNEI. V was cut by 2 bases and J by 3 bases, with 10 bases left in between.